The clone carrying this T cell receptor (beta chain) was counted a few times. This sample stems from a study of patients and donors after allogeneic stem cell transplantation. TCRdb re-called the RT-PCR reads with MiXCR, one entry per CDR3 protein. The sample lists some 200,000 distinct CDR3 sequences; around two fifths were seen once. The V end lost 8 bases, the J end lost 4 bases, and 14 bases lay between the germline ends. The V gene's germline CDR1 is LGHNT and CDR2 FRNRAP. The CDR3 is made up of 13 amino acids. The specimen was blood, either unsorted or a sorted T cell fraction (not recorded which). This sequence originates from a human donor who was either an allogeneic HSCT recipient or a stem cell or donor lymphocyte infusion donor (not recorded which). It is not recorded whose cells these are; they may come from a transplant donor. The genes are TRBV12-5 and TRBJ1-1; D is perhaps TRBD1 (5 bases). CDR3 bases: TGTGCTAGTATGGGGGGATCGGGCACTGAAGCTTTCTTT. Protein sequence: CASMGGSGTEAFF.